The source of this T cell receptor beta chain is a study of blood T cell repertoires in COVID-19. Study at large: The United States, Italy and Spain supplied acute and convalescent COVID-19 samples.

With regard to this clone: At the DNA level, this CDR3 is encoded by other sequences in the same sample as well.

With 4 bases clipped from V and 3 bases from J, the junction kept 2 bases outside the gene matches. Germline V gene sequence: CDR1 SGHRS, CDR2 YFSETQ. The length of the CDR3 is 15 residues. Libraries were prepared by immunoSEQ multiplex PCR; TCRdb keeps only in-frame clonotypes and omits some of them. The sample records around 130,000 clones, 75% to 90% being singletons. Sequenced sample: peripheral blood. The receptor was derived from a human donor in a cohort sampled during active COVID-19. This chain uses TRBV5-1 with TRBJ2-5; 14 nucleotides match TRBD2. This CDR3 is CASSRLAGGKETQYF. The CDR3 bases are TGCGCCAGCAGCCGACTAGCGGGGGGGAAAGAGACCCAGTACTTC.